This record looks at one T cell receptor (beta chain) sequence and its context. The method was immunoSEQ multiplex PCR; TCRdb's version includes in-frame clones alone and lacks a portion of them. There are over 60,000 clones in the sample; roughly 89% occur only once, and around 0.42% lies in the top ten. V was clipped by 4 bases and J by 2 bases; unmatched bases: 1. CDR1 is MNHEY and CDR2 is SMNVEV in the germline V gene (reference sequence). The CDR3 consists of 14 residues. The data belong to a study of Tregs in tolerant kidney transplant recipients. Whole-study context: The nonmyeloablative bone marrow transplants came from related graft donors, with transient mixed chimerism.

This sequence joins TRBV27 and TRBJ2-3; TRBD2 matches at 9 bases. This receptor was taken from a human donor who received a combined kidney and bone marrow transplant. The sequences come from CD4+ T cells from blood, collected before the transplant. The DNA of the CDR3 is TGTGCCAGCAGTTCTAGCGGGACCACAGATACGCAGTATTTT. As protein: CASSSSGTTDTQYF.